Listed below are T cell receptor beta chains from one sample, sequenced in a study of STAT5B mutations in CD4+ large granular lymphocyte leukemia. The table came from immunoSEQ multiplex PCR; TCRdb's copy has only in-frame clones and leaves some out. Of about 48,000 clones listed, about three quarters are singletons. Specimen: CD4+ T cells from blood buffy coats. The receptor set was obtained from a human donor in good health. CDR3s include the opening cysteine and the closing phenylalanine or tryptophan. Each record gives: V gene, D gene, CDR3 length, CDR3 protein. A D gene is named only where the DNA matches it firmly.

>TRBV5-1|TRBD1|14
CASSPGQGADTIYF
>TRBV19|TRBD2|13
CASRKAGRETQYF
>TRBV25-1|TRBD1|15
CASSAAGGAEDGYTF
>TRBV5-5|TRBD1|14
CATKTGNGYNEQFF
>TRBV6-6|TRBD1|14
CASRTGTVNSPLHF
>TRBV9|TRBD2|15
CASSVAGGITDTQYF
>TRBV19|NA|14
CASSIQTALRGYTF
>TRBV29-1|TRBD1|13
CSVTDRDKIQAFF
>TRBV28|TRBD1|16
CASSLLGTGIQETQYF
>TRBV18|TRBD1|15
CASSPTGASNQPQHF
>TRBV7-9|NA|15
CASSPAALGDSPLHF
>TRBV30|NA|13
CAWTTGVGEKLFF
>TRBV6-1|NA|13
CAGGRGANEKLFF
>TRBV11-2|NA|16
CASSLDGGGSNQPQHF
>TRBV9|NA|12
CASSVASGLQYF
>TRBV27|NA|19
CASSLWGRAPSATNEKLFF
>TRBV2|TRBD1|15
CASVGQGVGNSPLHF
>TRBV4-2|TRBD2|17
CASSRGLAGATQETQYF
>TRBV30|NA|11
CAWNHGTEAFF
>TRBV23-1|NA|14
CASSRGAKKTEAFF
>TRBV2|TRBD2|16
CASSPGLAGGTSEQYF
>TRBV7-8|NA|14
CASSSRGGKTEAFF
>TRBV18|NA|15
CASSPSARVTNEQYF
>TRBV5-1|NA|13
CASSLDSFDGYTF
>TRBV7-2|NA|14
CASSLDRTDAFYTF
>TRBV7-8|NA|14
CASSLVDFNQPQHF
>TRBV7-9|NA|15
CASSPIFADGNTIYF
>TRBV30|NA|14
CAGGGGGTFNEQFF